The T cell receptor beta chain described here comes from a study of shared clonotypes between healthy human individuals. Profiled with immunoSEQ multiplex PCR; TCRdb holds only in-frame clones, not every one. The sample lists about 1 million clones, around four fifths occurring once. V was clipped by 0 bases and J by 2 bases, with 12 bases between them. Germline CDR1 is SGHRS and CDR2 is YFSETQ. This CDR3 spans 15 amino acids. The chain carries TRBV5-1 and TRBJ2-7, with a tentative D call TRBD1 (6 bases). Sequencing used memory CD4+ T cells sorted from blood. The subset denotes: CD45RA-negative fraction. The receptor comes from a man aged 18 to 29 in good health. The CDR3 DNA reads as TGCGCCAGCAGCTTGGTGTTGGGGGCCCCCTACGAGCAGTACTTC. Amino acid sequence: CASSLVLGAPYEQYF.